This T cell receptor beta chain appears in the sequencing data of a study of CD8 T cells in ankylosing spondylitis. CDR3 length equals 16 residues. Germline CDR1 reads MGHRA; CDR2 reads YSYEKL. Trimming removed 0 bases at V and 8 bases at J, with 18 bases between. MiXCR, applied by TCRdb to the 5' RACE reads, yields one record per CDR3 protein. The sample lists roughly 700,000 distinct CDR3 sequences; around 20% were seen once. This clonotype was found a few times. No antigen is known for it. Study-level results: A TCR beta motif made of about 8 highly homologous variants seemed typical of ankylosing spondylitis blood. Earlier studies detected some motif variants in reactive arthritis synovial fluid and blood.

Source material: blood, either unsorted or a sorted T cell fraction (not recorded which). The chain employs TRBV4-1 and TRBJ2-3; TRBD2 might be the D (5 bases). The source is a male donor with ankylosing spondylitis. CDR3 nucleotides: TGCGCCAGCAGCCAAGAGGATGGCGGGCCGACCGGTACGCAGTATTTT. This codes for CASSQEDGGPTGTQYF.